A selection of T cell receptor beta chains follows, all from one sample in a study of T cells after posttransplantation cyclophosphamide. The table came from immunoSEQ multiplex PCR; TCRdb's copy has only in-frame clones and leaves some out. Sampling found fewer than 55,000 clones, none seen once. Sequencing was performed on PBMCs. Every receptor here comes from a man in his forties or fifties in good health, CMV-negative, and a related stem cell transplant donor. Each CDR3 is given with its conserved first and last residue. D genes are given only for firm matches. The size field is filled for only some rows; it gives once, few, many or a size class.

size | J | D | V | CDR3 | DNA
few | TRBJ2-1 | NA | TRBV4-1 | CASSQDLGRQFF | TGCGCCAGCAGCCAAGATCTGGGGAGGCAGTTCTTC
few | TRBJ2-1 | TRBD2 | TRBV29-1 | CSVLRPLAGGQVRYNEQFF | TGCAGCGTCCTCAGACCACTAGCGGGGGGTCAGGTACGTTACAATGAGCAGTTCTTC
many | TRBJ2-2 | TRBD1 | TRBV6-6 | CASSPTGGLGGELFF | TGTGCCAGCAGCCCGACAGGGGGACTCGGAGGGGAGCTGTTTTTT
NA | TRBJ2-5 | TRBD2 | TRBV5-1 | CASSAGLAGGVETQYF | TGCGCCAGCAGCGCCGGACTAGCGGGGGGGGTAGAGACCCAGTACTTC
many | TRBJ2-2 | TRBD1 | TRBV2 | CASNHRGANTGELFF | TGTGCCAGCAACCACAGGGGGGCGAACACCGGGGAGCTGTTTTTT
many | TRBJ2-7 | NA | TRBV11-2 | CASSISSGYEQYF | TGTGCCAGCAGCATTAGTTCAGGCTACGAGCAGTACTTC
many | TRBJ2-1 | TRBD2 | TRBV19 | CASSSSGRFYNEQFF | TGTGCCAGTAGTAGTAGCGGGAGATTTTACAATGAGCAGTTCTTC
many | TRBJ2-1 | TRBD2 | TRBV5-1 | CASSAGTSGSRGSYNEQFF | TGCGCCAGCAGCGCAGGGACTAGCGGGAGTCGGGGGTCCTACAATGAGCAGTTCTTC
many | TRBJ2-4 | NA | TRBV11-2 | CASTARQSNLAKNIQYF | TGTGCCAGCACCGCGCGACAGTCCAATTTAGCCAAAAACATTCAGTACTTC
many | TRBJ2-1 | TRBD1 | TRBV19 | CASSVGTGWANEQFF | TGTGCCAGTAGTGTGGGGACAGGGTGGGCCAATGAGCAGTTCTTC
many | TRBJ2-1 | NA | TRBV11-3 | CASSWASGSHSYNEQFF | TGTGCCAGCAGCTGGGCAAGCGGGTCTCATTCCTACAATGAGCAGTTCTTC
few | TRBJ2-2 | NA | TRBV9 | CASSPLAGEPFF | TGTGCCAGCAGCCCCCTTGCCGGGGAGCCGTTTTTT
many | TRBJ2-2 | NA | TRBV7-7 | CASSGRNTGELFF | TGTGCCAGCAGCGGCAGGAACACCGGGGAGCTGTTTTTT
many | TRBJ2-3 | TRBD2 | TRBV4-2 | CASSQTSGFRDTQYF | TGTGCCAGCAGCCAGACTAGCGGATTTAGGGATACGCAGTATTTT
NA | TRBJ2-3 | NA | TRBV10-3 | CAISEPRGPISTDTQYF | TGTGCCATCAGTGAACCTAGGGGCCCGATTAGCACAGATACGCAGTATTTT
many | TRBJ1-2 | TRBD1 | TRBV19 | CASSTYRGFYTF | TGTGCCAGTAGTACTTACAGGGGTTTCTACACCTTC
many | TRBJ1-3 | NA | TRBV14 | CASSRRGTGNTIYF | TGTGCCAGCAGCCGCCGGGGGACTGGAAACACCATATATTTT
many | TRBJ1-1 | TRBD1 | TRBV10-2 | CASRGQGPTGGTEAFF | TGCGCCAGCAGAGGACAGGGGCCTACCGGGGGCACTGAAGCTTTCTTT
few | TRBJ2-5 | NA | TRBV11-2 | CASSDGGPGLTQYF | TGTGCCAGCAGCGACGGCGGGCCCGGGTTGACCCAGTACTTC
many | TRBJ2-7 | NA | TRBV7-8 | CASSLRQESYEQYF | TGTGCCAGCAGCTTAAGACAGGAATCCTACGAGCAGTACTTC
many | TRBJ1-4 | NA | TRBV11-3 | CASSPRWTNEKLFF | TGTGCCAGCAGCCCTCGGTGGACTAATGAAAAACTGTTTTTT
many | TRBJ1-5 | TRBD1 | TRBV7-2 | CASSEDRPQTQHF | TGTGCCAGCAGCGAGGACAGGCCACAAACCCAGCATTTT
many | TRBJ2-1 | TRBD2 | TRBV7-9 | CASSHPLAGGNNEQFF | TGTGCCAGCAGCCACCCCCTAGCGGGAGGAAACAATGAGCAGTTCTTC
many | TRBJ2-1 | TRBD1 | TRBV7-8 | CASSFGTVNEQFF | TGTGCCAGCAGCTTCGGGACAGTCAATGAGCAGTTCTTC
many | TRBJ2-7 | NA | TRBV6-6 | CASSHRNRALRHEQYF | TGTGCCAGCAGTCACCGGAACAGGGCCCTGCGCCACGAGCAGTACTTC